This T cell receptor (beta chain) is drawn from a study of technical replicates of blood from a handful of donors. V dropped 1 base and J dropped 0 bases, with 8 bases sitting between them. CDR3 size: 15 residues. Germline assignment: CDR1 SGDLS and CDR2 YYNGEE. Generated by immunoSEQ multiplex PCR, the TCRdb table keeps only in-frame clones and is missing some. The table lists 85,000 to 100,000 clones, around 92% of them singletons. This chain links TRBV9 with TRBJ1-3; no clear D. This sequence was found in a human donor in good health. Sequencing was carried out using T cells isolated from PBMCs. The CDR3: CASSVMGSSGNTIYF. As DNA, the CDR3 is TGTGCCAGCAGCGTAATGGGGAGCTCTGGAAACACCATATATTTT. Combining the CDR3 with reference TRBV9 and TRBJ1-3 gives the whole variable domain DSGVTQTPKHLITATGQRVTLRCSPRSGDLSVYWYQQSLDQGLQFLIQYYNGEERAKGNILERFSAQQFPDLHSELNLSSLELGDSALYFCASSVMGSSGNTIYFGEGSWLTVV.